The clone carrying this T cell receptor beta chain has ten or more counts. As yet, its antigen is unknown. Anyone with other autoimmune disease or infection in the prior four weeks was excluded. Ten milliliters of peripheral blood were drawn from each donor. The CDR3 extends over 12 amino acids. Germline CDR1 reads SNHLY; CDR2 reads FYNNEI. Deletions cut 6 bases from V and 5 bases from J, with 11 bases between. The data stem from a study of type 1 and type 2 diabetes patients. Study at large: A total of around 18 million paired-end reads came from the whole study. General study results and limits: Type 2 diabetes and control V and J usage correlated highly, approximately 0.97.

The PCR template was genomic DNA. Amplification of the beta chain CDR3 used 30 forward and 13 reverse multiplex primers. TCRdb independently ran MiXCR on the multiplex PCR reads; one entry per CDR3 protein. This sample carries 250,000 or so distinct CDR3 sequences, more than 45% of them seen once, and the ten largest clones take roughly 13%. The sequence came from a man between 18 and 35 years old with type 2 diabetes. V usage is TRBV2 and J usage is TRBJ2-7, with a tentative D call TRBD2 (5 bases). Sequencing was performed on peripheral blood mononuclear cells (PBMCs). Here the CDR3 DNA reads TGTGCCAGCAGACTAGTGGGGAACGAGCAGTACTTC. It specifies CASRLVGNEQYF.